Here is one TCR beta chain with its context. Its antigen remains unknown. Assay used: immunoSEQ multiplex PCR; TCRdb lists only in-frame clones, some missing. Of approximately 260,000 clones in the sample, around 87% were seen once. The data belong to a study of cytomegalovirus exposure and HLA in healthy donors. On the study more broadly: Both the roughly 120 validation repertoires and the roughly 640 first-cohort repertoires used the same platform, as reported by a later analysis.

Trimming shortened V by 4 bases and J by 3 bases, and 16 bases separated the two germline ends. CDR3 length equals 15 residues. The germline V gene encodes CDR1 SQVTM and CDR2 ANQGSEA. Overall study findings and caveats: The study listed approximately 170 cytomegalovirus-associated TCR beta chains. High specificity and sensitivity for cytomegalovirus status were reported for the classifier. Most observed TCR sequences were rare, whereas some public TCRs were detected in many donors.

The sample taken for sequencing was PBMCs. V and J are TRBV29-1 and TRBJ1-5, with D tentatively TRBD1 (6 bases). The sequence was obtained from a woman under 40 in good health and CMV-seropositive. This CDR3 is CSVASEGGVNQPQHF. DNA of the CDR3: TGCAGCGTTGCCTCGGAGGGGGGGGTCAATCAGCCCCAGCATTTT.